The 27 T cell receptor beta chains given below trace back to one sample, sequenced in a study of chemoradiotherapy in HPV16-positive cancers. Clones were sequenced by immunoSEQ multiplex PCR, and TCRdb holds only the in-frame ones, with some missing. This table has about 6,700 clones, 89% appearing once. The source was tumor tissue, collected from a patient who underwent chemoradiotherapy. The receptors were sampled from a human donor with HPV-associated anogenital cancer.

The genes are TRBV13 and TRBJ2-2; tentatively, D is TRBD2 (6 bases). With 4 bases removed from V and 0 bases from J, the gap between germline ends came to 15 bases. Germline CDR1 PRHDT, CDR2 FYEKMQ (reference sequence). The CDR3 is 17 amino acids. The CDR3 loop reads CASSSRTNPANTGELFF. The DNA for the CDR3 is TGTGCCAGCAGCTCCCGGACTAACCCGGCGAACACCGGGGAGCTGTTTTTT.

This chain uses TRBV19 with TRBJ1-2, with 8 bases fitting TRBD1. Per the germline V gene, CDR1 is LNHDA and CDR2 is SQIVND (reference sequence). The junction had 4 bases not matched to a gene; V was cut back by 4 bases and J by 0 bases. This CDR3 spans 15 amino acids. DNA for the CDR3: TGTGCCAGTAGTAGGACAGGGCAGTCTAACTATGGCTACACCTTC. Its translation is CASSRTGQSNYGYTF.

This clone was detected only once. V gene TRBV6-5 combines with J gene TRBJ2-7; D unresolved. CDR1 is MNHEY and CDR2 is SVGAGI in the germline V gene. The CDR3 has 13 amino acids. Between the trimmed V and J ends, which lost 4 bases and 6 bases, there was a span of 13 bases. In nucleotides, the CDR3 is TGTGCCAGCAGTTCCCTCCCGTTTGTCGAGCAGTACTTC. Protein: CASSSLPFVEQYF.

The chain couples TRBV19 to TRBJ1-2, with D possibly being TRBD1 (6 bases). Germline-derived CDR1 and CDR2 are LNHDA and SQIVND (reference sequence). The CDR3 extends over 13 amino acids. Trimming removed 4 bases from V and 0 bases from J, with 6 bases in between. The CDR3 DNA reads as TGTGCCAGTAGTAGGACAGCTAACTATGGCTACACCTTC. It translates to CASSRTANYGYTF.

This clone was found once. The CDR3 bases are TGTGCCAGCAGCAACGGACTAGGGCCCAGAGAGACCCAGTACTTC. Translating gives CASSNGLGPRETQYF. The V gene is TRBV11-2, the J gene TRBJ2-5, with 7 positions matching TRBD2. The CDR3 extends over 15 amino acids. The germline CDR1 and CDR2 sequences are SGHAT and FQNNGV. J gave up 4 bases and V 5 bases, and 10 bases lay outside the gene matches.

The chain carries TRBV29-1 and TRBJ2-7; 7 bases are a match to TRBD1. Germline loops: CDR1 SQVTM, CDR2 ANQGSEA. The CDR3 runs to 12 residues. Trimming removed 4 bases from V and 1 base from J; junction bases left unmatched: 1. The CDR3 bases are TGCAGCGTTGTGGGACAGTCCTACGAGCAGTACTTC. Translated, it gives CSVVGQSYEQYF.

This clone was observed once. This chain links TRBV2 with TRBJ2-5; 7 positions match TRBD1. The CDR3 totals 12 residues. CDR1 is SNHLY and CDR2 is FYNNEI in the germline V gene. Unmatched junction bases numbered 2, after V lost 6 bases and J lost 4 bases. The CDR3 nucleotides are TGTGCCAGCAGAGAGGGGGCAGAGACCCAGTACTTC. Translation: CASREGAETQYF.

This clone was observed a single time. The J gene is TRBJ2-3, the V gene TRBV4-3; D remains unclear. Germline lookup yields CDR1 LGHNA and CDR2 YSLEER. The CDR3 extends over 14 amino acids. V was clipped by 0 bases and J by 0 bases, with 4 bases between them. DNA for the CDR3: TGCGCCAGCAGCCAAGATTACAGCACAGATACGCAGTATTTT. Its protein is CASSQDYSTDTQYF.

In DNA, the CDR3 is TGTGCCAGCAGACCCGAACTAGCGGCCTACGAGCAGTACTTC. Translated, it gives CASRPELAAYEQYF. The chain recombines TRBV5-4 with TRBJ2-7; 8 bases map to TRBD2. From germline, CDR1 is SGHNT and CDR2 YYREEE (reference sequence). Unmatched junction bases numbered 6, after V lost 5 bases and J lost 2 bases. The CDR3 loop spans 14 amino acids.

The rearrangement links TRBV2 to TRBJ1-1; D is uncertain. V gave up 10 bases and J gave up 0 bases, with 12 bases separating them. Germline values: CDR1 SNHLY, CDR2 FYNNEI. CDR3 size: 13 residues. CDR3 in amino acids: CATGSAMNTEAFF. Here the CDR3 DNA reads TGTGCCACCGGGTCGGCCATGAACACTGAAGCTTTCTTT.

CDR3: CAISGGEGTEAFF. In DNA form, the CDR3 reads TGTGCCATCAGTGGGGGGGAAGGGACTGAAGCTTTCTTT. The genes are TRBV10-3 and TRBJ1-1; D is possibly TRBD1 (5 bases). The V and J ends lost 4 bases and 5 bases respectively, with 11 bases between them. The CDR3 is 13 amino acids. From germline, CDR1 is ENHRY and CDR2 SYGVKD.

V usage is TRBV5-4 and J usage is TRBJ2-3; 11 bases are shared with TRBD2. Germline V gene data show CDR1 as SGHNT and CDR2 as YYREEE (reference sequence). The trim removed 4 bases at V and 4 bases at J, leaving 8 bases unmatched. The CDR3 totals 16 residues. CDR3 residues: CASSATSGRFADTQYF. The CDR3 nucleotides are TGTGCCAGCAGCGCCACTAGCGGGAGATTCGCAGATACGCAGTATTTT. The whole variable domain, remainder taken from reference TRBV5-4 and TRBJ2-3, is ETGVTQSPTHLIKTRGQQVTLRCSSQSGHNTVSWYQQALGQGPQFIFQYYREEENGRGNFPPRFSGLQFPNYSSELNVNALELDDSALYLCASSATSGRFADTQYFGPGTRLTVL.

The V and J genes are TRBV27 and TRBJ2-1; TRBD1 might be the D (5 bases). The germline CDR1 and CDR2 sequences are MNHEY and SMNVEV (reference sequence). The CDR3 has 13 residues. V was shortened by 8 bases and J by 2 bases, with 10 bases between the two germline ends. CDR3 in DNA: TGTGCCAGCCGGCCAGGGACCTACAATGAGCAGTTCTTC. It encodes CASRPGTYNEQFF.

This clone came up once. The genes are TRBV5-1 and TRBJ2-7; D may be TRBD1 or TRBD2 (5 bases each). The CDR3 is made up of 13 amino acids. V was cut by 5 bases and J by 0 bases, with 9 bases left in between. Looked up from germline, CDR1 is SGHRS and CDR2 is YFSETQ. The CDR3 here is CASRGTDSYEQYF. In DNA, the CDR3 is TGCGCCAGCAGAGGGACGGACTCCTACGAGCAGTACTTC. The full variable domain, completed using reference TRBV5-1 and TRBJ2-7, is KAGVTQTPRYLIKTRGQQVTLSCSPISGHRSVSWYQQTPGQGLQFLFEYFSETQRNKGNFPGRFSGRQFSNSRSEMNVSTLELGDSALYLCASRGTDSYEQYFGPGTRLTVT.

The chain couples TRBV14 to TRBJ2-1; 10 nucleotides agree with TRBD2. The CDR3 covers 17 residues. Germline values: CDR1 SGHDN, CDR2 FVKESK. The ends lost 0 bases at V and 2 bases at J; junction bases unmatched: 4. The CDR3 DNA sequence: TGTGCCAGCAGCCAAGAAGTCGGACTAGCGGCCTACAATGAGCAGTTCTTC. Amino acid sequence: CASSQEVGLAAYNEQFF.

As DNA, the CDR3 is TGTGCCACCGGGACTAGCCAGATGGAGCAGTTCTTC. This translates into CATGTSQMEQFF. This sequence joins TRBV10-3 and TRBJ2-1; 9 bases line up with TRBD2. Germline-derived CDR1 and CDR2 are ENHRY and SYGVKD. The CDR3 spans 12 residues. The junction had 8 bases not matched to a gene; V was cut back by 10 bases and J by 10 bases.

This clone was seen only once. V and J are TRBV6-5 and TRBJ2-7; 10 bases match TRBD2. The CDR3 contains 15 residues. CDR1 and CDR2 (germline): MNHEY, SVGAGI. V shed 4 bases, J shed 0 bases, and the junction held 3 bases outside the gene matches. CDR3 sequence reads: CASSFTSGVSYEQYF. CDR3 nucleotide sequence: TGTGCCAGCAGTTTTACTAGCGGGGTCTCCTACGAGCAGTACTTC.

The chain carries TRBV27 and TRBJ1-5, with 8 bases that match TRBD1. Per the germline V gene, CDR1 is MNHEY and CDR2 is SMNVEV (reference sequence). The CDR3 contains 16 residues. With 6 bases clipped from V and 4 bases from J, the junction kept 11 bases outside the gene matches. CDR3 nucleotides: TGTGCCAGCAGACAGCTCGGGACAGGTAGTAATCAGCCCCAGCATTTT. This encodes CASRQLGTGSNQPQHF.

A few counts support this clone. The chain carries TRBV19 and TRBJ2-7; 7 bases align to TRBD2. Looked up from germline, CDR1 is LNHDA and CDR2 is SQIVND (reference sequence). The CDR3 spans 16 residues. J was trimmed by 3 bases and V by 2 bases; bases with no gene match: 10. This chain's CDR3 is CASSIKIGLEVYEQYF. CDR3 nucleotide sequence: TGTGCCAGTAGTATAAAAATCGGACTAGAAGTCTACGAGCAGTACTTC.

The CDR3 nucleotides read TGTGCCTGGAGTCCTCAGACAAATCAGCCCCAGCATTTT. It codes for CAWSPQTNQPQHF. The chain joins TRBV30 to TRBJ1-5; D not certain. CDR1 GTSNPN and CDR2 SVGIG come from the germline V gene (reference sequence). The CDR3 length is 13 residues. Trimming removed 2 bases from V and 4 bases from J, with 9 bases in between. The complete variable domain, with remaining parts taken from reference TRBV30 and TRBJ1-5, reads SQTIHQWPATLVQPVGSPLSLECTVEGTSNPNLYWYRQAAGRGLQLLFYSVGIGQISSEVPQNLSASRPQDRQFILSSKKLLLSDSGFYLCAWSPQTNQPQHFGDGTRLSIL.

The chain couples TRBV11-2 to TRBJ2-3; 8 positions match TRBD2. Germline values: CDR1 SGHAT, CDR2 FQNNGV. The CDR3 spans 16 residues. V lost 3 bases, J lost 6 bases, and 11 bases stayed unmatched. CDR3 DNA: TGTGCCAGCAGCTTGGGACTAGTTGGGGGTGGGGATACGCAGTATTTT. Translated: CASSLGLVGGGDTQYF. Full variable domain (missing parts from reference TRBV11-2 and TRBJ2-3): EAGVAQSPRYKIIEKRQSVAFWCNPISGHATLYWYQQILGQGPKLLIQFQNNGVVDDSQLPKDRFSAERLKGVDSTLKIQPAKLEDSAVYLCASSLGLVGGGDTQYFGPGTRLTVL.

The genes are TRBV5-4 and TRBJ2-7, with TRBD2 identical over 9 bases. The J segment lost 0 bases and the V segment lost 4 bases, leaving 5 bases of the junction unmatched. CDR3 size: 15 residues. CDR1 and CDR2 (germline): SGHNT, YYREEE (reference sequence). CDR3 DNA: TGTGCCAGCAGCGATACTAGCGGGTTCTCCTACGAGCAGTACTTC. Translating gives CASSDTSGFSYEQYF.

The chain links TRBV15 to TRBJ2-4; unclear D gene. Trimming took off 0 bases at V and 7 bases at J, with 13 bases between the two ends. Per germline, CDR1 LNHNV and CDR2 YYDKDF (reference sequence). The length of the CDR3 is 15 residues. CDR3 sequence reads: CATSRDPRNGNIQYF. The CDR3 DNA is TGTGCCACCAGCAGAGATCCCCGAAACGGGAACATTCAGTACTTC.

The DNA of the CDR3 is TGTGCCAGCAGTCCTTTCAGAACAGATACGCAGTATTTT. Translating it yields CASSPFRTDTQYF. The chain carries TRBV2 and TRBJ2-3; D is ambiguous. The CDR3 extends over 13 amino acids. V gave up 5 bases and J gave up 3 bases, with 9 bases separating them. CDR1 and CDR2 (germline): SNHLY, FYNNEI.

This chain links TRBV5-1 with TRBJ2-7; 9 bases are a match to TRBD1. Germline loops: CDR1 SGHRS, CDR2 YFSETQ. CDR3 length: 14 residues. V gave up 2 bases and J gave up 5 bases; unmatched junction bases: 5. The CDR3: CASSFRQGGDEQYF. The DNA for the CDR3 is TGCGCCAGCAGCTTCCGACAGGGGGGAGACGAGCAGTACTTC.

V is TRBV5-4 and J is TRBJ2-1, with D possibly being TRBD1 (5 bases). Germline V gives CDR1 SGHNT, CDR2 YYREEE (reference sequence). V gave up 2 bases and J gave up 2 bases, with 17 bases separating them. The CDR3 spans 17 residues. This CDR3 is CASSFSRAGPTYNEQFF. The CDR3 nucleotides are TGTGCCAGCAGCTTTTCCCGTGCAGGGCCAACCTACAATGAGCAGTTCTTC.

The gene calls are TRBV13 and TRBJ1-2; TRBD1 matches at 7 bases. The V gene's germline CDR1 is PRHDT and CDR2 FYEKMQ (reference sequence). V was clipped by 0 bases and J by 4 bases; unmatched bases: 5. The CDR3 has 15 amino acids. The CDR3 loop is CASSLGTGEGYGYTF. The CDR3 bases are TGTGCCAGCAGCTTAGGCACAGGGGAGGGCTATGGCTACACCTTC.